This T cell receptor (beta chain) is drawn from a study of cytomegalovirus exposure and HLA in healthy donors (dated by TCRdb to 2016 to 2017). As for the study more broadly: According to a later analysis, the roughly 130 validation repertoires were produced on the same platform as the approximately 600 repertoires of the first cohort. The study aimed to test whether cataloging public T cell receptors could reveal signatures of past pathogen exposure. Besides the first cohort of around 670 subjects, a separate validation cohort made up of 95 to 150 different subjects was used. The study combined high-throughput TCR immunosequencing, statistical association of individual TCRs with disease status, and machine learning to predict cytomegalovirus infection status.

Donors formed part of the validation cohort, which comprised approximately 130 subjects and was distinct from the first cohort of several hundred subjects. General findings and caveats noted by the study authors: In both the original and validation cohorts, the classifier was reported to diagnose cytomegalovirus status with high specificity and sensitivity. The authors suggested that the approach could potentially be extended to other disease states and immunological phenotypes. A total of about 180 TCR beta chains were listed by the study as associated with cytomegalovirus. In vitro tests confirmed that a few of the cytomegalovirus-associated TCR beta chains recognize cytomegalovirus antigens. While some public TCRs were present in many individuals, most TCR sequences turned up only very rarely across donors. Subsequent analysis determined that TCRs grouped into clusters in the first cohort also showed a tendency toward co-occurrence across the 90 to 150 validation repertoires, and approximately 94% of cluster scores exceeded 0. A later analysis had no HLA typing for the validation cohort, so co-occurrence there was scored across all 110 or so repertoires.

V sheds 2 bases and J sheds 7 bases, leaving 9 bases between their ends. The CDR3 sequence holds 13 residues, the cysteine and phenylalanine included. Solely the CDR3 DNA is kept, with 39 bases framed from the first base. The germline V gene (reference sequence) provides CDR1 MNHEY and CDR2 SMNVEV. The library was produced with the immunoSEQ multiplex PCR assay. In the authors' own workflow: A statistical classification framework was built to diagnose cytomegalovirus status from the catalog of TCR beta chain sequences. Sourced from immuneACCESS, this table was stored by TCRdb with only in-frame sequences that have V and J called. A share of the clones is absent; for the studies checked, an unresolved V gene accounts for under half, and the remainder has no known explanation. The V and J calls and clone size come from that table; D and trimming were worked out from the DNA. The sample table records roughly 250,000 clones; approximately 87% of these occur just once. In total, the top ten clones hold less than 3% of the sample.

Concerning this clone itself: Its binding antigen is unknown. The record has no base qualities; no much larger clone is one base away.

This TCR was recovered from a man in his late teens or twenties in good health and CMV-seronegative. Input material: PBMCs. This chain is built from TRBV27 and TRBJ1-5; no D gene call is confident. The CDR3 reads CASSLAPGQPQHF. The nucleotide sequence reads as follows: TGTGCCAGCAGTTTAGCCCCCGGGCAGCCCCAGCATTTT.